A selection of T cell receptor beta chains follows, all from one sample in a study of radiotherapy plus CTLA-4 blockade in lung cancer. Sequencing was performed with immunoSEQ multiplex PCR; in TCRdb, only in-frame clones are kept and a portion is missing. The profile shows about 60,000 clones, about 72% of them singletons. Here the sequenced sample was peripheral blood, taken from a patient treated with radiotherapy plus ipilimumab. The source is a human donor with non-small cell lung cancer who had a complete response to radiotherapy plus ipilimumab. Each CDR3 is given with its conserved first and last residue. D genes are given only for firm matches. Expanded clones are given a class, and other clones once, few, many or no size at all.

TRBV7-8	NA	TRBJ1-5	NA	CASSLGSGFRQPQHF	TGTGCCAGCAGCTTAGGATCAGGATTCCGACAGCCCCAGCATTTT
TRBV28	NA	TRBJ2-7	NA	CASHSRGLSYEQYF	TGTGCCAGCCATTCCCGCGGGCTTAGCTACGAGCAGTACTTC
TRBV5-1	TRBD1	TRBJ1-6	few	CASSKEQGYSPLHF	TGCGCCAGCAGTAAAGAACAGGGGTATTCACCCCTCCACTTT
TRBV27	TRBD1	TRBJ1-4	NA	CASSPSPWGTGLNEKLFF	TGTGCCAGCAGTCCCTCTCCGTGGGGGACAGGGTTAAATGAAAAACTGTTTTTT
TRBV6-6	TRBD1	TRBJ2-7	NA	CASSYRGQGAYEQYF	TGTGCCAGCAGTTACCGAGGACAGGGAGCCTACGAGCAGTACTTC
TRBV7-2	NA	TRBJ1-4	NA	CASSLARGGINEKLFF	TGTGCCAGCAGCTTAGCGCGAGGGGGAATAAATGAAAAACTGTTTTTT
TRBV2	TRBD1	TRBJ2-7	NA	CASSRQGLDEQYF	TGTGCCAGCAGCCGACAGGGGTTGGACGAGCAGTACTTC
TRBV28	TRBD2	TRBJ2-2	few	CASSFQREEAGELFF	TGTGCCAGCAGTTTCCAGCGGGAGGAGGCCGGGGAGCTGTTTTTT
TRBV27	NA	TRBJ2-5	few	CASSLYPGAETQYF	TGTGCCAGCAGTTTATACCCAGGGGCAGAGACCCAGTACTTC
TRBV28	TRBD2	TRBJ2-1	NA	CASSSLAGEGNEQFF	TGTGCCAGCAGTTCACTAGCGGGAGAGGGGAATGAGCAGTTCTTC
TRBV5-1	NA	TRBJ2-1	NA	CASSTIPGDSNEQFF	TGCGCCAGCTCCACAATACCCGGGGACTCCAATGAGCAGTTCTTC